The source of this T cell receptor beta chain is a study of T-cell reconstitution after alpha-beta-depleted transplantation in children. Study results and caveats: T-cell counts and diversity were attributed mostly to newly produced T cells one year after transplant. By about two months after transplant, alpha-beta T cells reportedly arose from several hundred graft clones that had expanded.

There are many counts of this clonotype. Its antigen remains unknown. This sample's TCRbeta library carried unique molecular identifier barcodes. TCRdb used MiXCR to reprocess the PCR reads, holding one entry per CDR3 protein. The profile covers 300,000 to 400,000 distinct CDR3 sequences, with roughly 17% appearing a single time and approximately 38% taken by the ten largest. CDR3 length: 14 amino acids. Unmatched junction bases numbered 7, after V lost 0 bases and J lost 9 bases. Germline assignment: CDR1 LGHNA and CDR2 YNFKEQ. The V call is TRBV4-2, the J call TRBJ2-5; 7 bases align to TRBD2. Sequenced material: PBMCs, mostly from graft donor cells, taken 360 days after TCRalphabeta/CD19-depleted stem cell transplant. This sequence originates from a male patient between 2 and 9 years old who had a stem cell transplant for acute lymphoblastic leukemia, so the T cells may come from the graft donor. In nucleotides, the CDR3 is TGTGCCAGCAGCCAAGACAGTGATCGGGGGGCCCAGTACTTC. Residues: CASSQDSDRGAQYF.